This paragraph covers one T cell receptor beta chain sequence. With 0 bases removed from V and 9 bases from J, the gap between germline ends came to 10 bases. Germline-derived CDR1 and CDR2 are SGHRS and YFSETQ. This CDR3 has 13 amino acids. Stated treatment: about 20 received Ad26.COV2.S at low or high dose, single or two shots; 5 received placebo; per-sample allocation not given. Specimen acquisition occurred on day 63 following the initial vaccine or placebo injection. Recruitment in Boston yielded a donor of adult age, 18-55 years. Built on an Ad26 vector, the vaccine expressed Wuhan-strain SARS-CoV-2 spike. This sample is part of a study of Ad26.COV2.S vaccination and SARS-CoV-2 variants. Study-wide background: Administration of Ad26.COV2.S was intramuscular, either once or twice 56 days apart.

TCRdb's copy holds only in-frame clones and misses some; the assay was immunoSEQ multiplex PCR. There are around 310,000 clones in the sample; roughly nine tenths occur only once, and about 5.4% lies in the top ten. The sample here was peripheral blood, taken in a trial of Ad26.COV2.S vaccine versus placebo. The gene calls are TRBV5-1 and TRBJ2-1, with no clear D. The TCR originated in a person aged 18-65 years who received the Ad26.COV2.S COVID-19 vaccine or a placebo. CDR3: CASSLEYGLEQFF. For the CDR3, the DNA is TGCGCCAGCAGCTTGGAGTACGGTCTTGAGCAGTTCTTC.